This entry features one T cell receptor (beta chain) sequence. This entry comes from a study of blood T cell repertoires in COVID-19. About the study: Acute and convalescent COVID-19 samples came from the United States, Italy and Spain. The analysed material was cDNA or gDNA that came from T cells, B-cell-depleted T cells, or PBMCs.

Seattle's enrolled individuals joined amid active infection and were then monitored longitudinally. Study processing details: Counts of nucleated cells, estimated from reference gene primer amplification, were obtained. Repertoires were generated with immunoSEQ multiplex PCR, while TCRdb's copy carries only in-frame clones and drops some. V and J calls and clone size are those listed in that table; D and trimming were worked out from the DNA. The data show tens of thousands of clones, with about 88% seen just once and roughly 40% held by the top ten. The sequenced sample consisted of peripheral blood. The TCR was taken from a woman between 55 and 75 years old with COVID-19, enrolled during active disease.

Here the CDR3 reads CASSYSRGNQPQHF. Here the CDR3 DNA reads TGTGCCAGCAGTTACTCGAGGGGGAATCAGCCCCAGCATTTT. V is TRBV6-5 and J is TRBJ1-5; D is possibly TRBD1 (6 bases). This CDR3 contains 14 residues. The germline V gene has CDR1 MNHEY and CDR2 SVGAGI. Trimming took 0 bases from V and 4 from J, leaving 7 bases between them.